This T cell receptor (beta chain) was observed in a study of metastatic and nonmetastatic thyroid tumors. V lost 2 bases and J 0 bases, leaving 8 bases between the germline ends. The CDR3 is made up of 15 amino acids. Germline assignment: CDR1 KGHSH and CDR2 LQKENI. The sample holds many counts of this clone. Thyroid surgery was performed in patients who had received no treatment beforehand. Original methodology: Building a distant-metastasis classifier for papillary thyroid cancer drew on CDR3 differences across clinicopathological groups. TCRdb reanalyzed the PCR reads via MiXCR. Clone size and V and J calls follow TCRdb, not the original study. The repertoire includes tens of thousands of clones, 20% to 25% of them detected once, and around two fifths sits in the top ten.

The receptor was isolated from a female donor with papillary thyroid cancer or a benign thyroid nodule (not recorded which). Some clones in this sample may be carry-over from other donors' samples. Sequencing used blood. The chain combines TRBV18 with TRBJ1-3; tentative D call: TRBD1 (5 bases). CDR3 DNA: TGTGCCAGCTCACCAGGGGCGTACTCTGGAAACACCATATATTTT. It specifies CASSPGAYSGNTIYF.